This TCR beta chain was sequenced during a study of blood T cell repertoires in COVID-19. Overall study context: Sites in the United States, Italy and Spain provided acute and convalescent COVID-19 samples. From T cells, B-cell-depleted T cells, or PBMCs came the material, which was cDNA or gDNA.

Original handling: Using reference gene primer amplification, nucleated cell counts were estimated. Profiling relied on immunoSEQ multiplex PCR, and the TCRdb table lists in-frame clones only, not all of them. V and J calls and clone size are those listed in that table; D and trimming were worked out from the DNA. The sample lists approximately 150,000 clones; 70% to 90% were seen once. The germline V gene has CDR1 SGHDT and CDR2 YYEEEE. V lost 1 base, J lost 0 bases, and 14 bases lay in between. The length of the CDR3 is 16 residues. V is TRBV5-6 and J is TRBJ2-7, with D maybe TRBD1 (5 bases). The TCR sequence derives from a man in his 70s with active COVID-19. Sequencing was performed on peripheral blood. The CDR3 reads CASSLSARAPSYEQYF. The CDR3 DNA reads TGTGCCAGCAGCTTGTCGGCCAGGGCACCCTCCTACGAGCAGTACTTC. Full variable domain (missing parts from reference TRBV5-6 and TRBJ2-7): DAGVTQSPTHLIKTRGQQVTLRCSPKSGHDTVSWYQQALGQGPQFIFQYYEEEERQRGNFPDRFSGHQFPNYSSELNVNALLLGDSALYLCASSLSARAPSYEQYFGPGTRLTVT.